Listed here are 24 T cell receptor beta chains from one sample, sequenced in a study of blood T cell repertoires in COVID-19. Clones were read by immunoSEQ multiplex PCR, and TCRdb kept only the in-frame ones, dropping some. The table has more than 100,000 clones, approximately 81% seen once. The source material was peripheral blood. Source of these receptors: a woman of 80 years or more with acute or convalescent COVID-19.

This clone has a handful of counts. This chain connects TRBV6-5 to TRBJ1-6; TRBD1 aligns across 8 bases. J was trimmed by 7 bases and V by 7 bases; bases with no gene match: 9. The CDR3 runs 15 residues. Looked up from germline, CDR1 is MNHEY and CDR2 is SVGAGI. The CDR3 region is CASTPQGQANSPLHF. CDR3 sequence (DNA): TGTGCCAGCACGCCCCAGGGACAGGCCAATTCACCCCTCCACTTT.

The genes are TRBV5-1 and TRBJ2-1, with TRBD1 matching 10 bases. The V gene end was trimmed by 0 bases and the J gene end by 8 bases; junction bases not matched to a gene: 2. Germline CDR1 is SGHRS and CDR2 is YFSETQ. CDR3 length equals 14 residues. This CDR3 is CASSLETGGDEQFF. For the CDR3, the DNA is TGCGCCAGCAGCTTGGAGACAGGGGGCGATGAGCAGTTCTTC.

J is TRBJ2-2 and V is TRBV7-6, with D perhaps TRBD2 (6 bases). Looked up from germline, CDR1 is SGHVS and CDR2 is FNYEAQ. This CDR3 spans 17 amino acids. Trimming took 4 bases from V and 0 from J, leaving 15 bases between them. In DNA, the CDR3 is TGTGCCAGCAGCTCCTCGGGAGAACAAGCGAACACCGGGGAGCTGTTTTTT. Translation gives CASSSSGEQANTGELFF.

The V and J genes are TRBV24-1 and TRBJ2-1; D is possibly TRBD2 (5 bases). Germline V gene data show CDR1 as KGHDR and CDR2 as SFDVKD. The V gene lost 5 bases and the J gene lost 8 bases, with 12 bases spanning the gap. This CDR3 contains 13 residues. For the CDR3, the DNA is TGTGCCACCAGTGGGTCTAGCTTCCATGAGCAGTTCTTC. Translation: CATSGSSFHEQFF.

This clone was recorded a few times. J is TRBJ1-6 and V is TRBV6-2 or TRBV6-3; D is perhaps TRBD1 (6 bases). With 4 bases removed from V and 10 bases from J, the gap between germline ends came to 20 bases. The CDR3 is 16 amino acids. Germline CDR1 MNHEY, CDR2 SVGEGT. The CDR3 spells CASSSLAQGFRSPLHF. The CDR3 nucleotides are TGTGCCAGCAGTTCACTGGCCCAGGGGTTCAGGTCACCCCTCCACTTT.

This chain joins TRBV24-1 and TRBJ2-1; 7 nucleotides match TRBD2. The CDR3 runs 16 residues. From germline, CDR1 is KGHDR and CDR2 SFDVKD. The V and J ends lost 1 base and 6 bases, in that order; junction bases with no gene match: 8. The CDR3 here is CATSDFRGRAVNEQFF. The CDR3 nucleotides are TGTGCCACCAGTGATTTTCGAGGGAGGGCCGTCAATGAGCAGTTCTTC.

CDR3 loop: CSVYSHTEAFF. CDR3 nucleotides: TGCAGCGTGTACAGTCACACTGAAGCTTTCTTT. The chain has TRBV29-1 and TRBJ1-1; D unclear. Germline loops: CDR1 SQVTM, CDR2 ANQGSEA. Trimming shortened V by 6 bases and J by 3 bases, and 8 bases separated the two germline ends. The CDR3 is 11 residues long. Full variable domain (outside the CDR3, taken from reference TRBV29-1 and TRBJ1-1): SAVISQKPSRDICQRGTSLTIQCQVDSQVTMMFWYRQQPGQSLTLIATANQGSEATYESGFVIDKFPISRPNLTFSTLTVSNMSPEDSSIYLCSVYSHTEAFFGQGTRLTVV.

The rearrangement joins TRBV7-2 to TRBJ2-3; 7 nucleotides agree with TRBD1. The germline gives CDR1 SGHTA, CDR2 FQGNSA. The CDR3 is 14 amino acids. J gave up 2 bases and V 5 bases, and 4 bases lay outside the gene matches. DNA for the CDR3: TGTGCCAGCAGCGCGGACAGGACCACAGATACGCAGTATTTT. It is translated as CASSADRTTDTQYF.

V gene TRBV9 combines with J gene TRBJ2-1; D gene unclear. CDR1 and CDR2 from the germline V gene are SGDLS and YYNGEE. Deletions cut 4 bases from V and 2 bases from J, with 16 bases between. CDR3 length: 16 residues. CDR3 protein: CASSPRSFPPYNEQFF. The CDR3, as DNA: TGTGCCAGCAGCCCAAGGAGTTTCCCCCCCTACAATGAGCAGTTCTTC. The full variable domain, rest sourced from reference TRBV9 and TRBJ2-1, is DSGVTQTPKHLITATGQRVTLRCSPRSGDLSVYWYQQSLDQGLQFLIQYYNGEERAKGNILERFSAQQFPDLHSELNLSSLELGDSALYFCASSPRSFPPYNEQFFGPGTRLTVL.

This clone showed up just a few times. The chain recombines TRBV28 with TRBJ1-5; 7 bases line up with TRBD1. Germline-derived CDR1 and CDR2 are MDHEN and SYDVKM. The length of the CDR3 is 14 residues. V gave up 5 bases and J gave up 6 bases; unmatched junction bases: 7. The DNA for the CDR3 is TGTGCCAGCAGTAGGTCAGGGGGTGGTCAGCCCCAGCATTTT. It codes for CASSRSGGGQPQHF.

The rearrangement links TRBV7-9 to TRBJ1-2; TRBD1 matches 8 bases. The CDR3 covers 14 residues. Per germline, CDR1 SEHNR and CDR2 FQNEAQ (reference sequence). With V trimmed by 5 bases and J by 0 bases, 2 bases remained unmatched. CDR3 bases: TGTGCCAGCAGCCCGGGACAGGCTAACTATGGCTACACCTTC. It yields the protein CASSPGQANYGYTF. The full variable domain, in which reference TRBV7-9 and TRBJ1-2 provide the parts outside the CDR3, is DTGVSQNPRHKITKRGQNVTFRCDPISEHNRLYWYRQTLGQGPEFLTYFQNEAQLEKSRLLSDRFSAERPKGSFSTLEIQRTEQGDSAMYLCASSPGQANYGYTFGSGTRLTVV.

This clone was counted only a few times. The chain uses TRBV19 and TRBJ2-7; a possible D gene is TRBD2 (5 bases). Trimming cost V 7 bases and J 6 bases, with 19 bases left between them. CDR3 length: 14 residues. The germline V gene encodes CDR1 LNHDA and CDR2 SQIVND (reference sequence). DNA of the CDR3: TGTGCCAGTAAGGGCAATCGGGGAGTCGGCGAGCAGTACTTC. It is translated as CASKGNRGVGEQYF.

This clone is medium-sized. The CDR3 nucleotides are TGTGCCAGCAGCCTCACTGGGGGGGCGGTCGATAGCGAGCAGTACTTC. It is translated as CASSLTGGAVDSEQYF. J is TRBJ2-7 and V is TRBV11-3; TRBD2 might be the D (7 bases). Germline V CDR1 and CDR2: SGHNT, YENEEA. V was trimmed by 5 bases and J by 6 bases, leaving 23 bases between them. This CDR3 has 16 residues.

V gene TRBV10-1 combines with J gene TRBJ2-3, with D tentatively TRBD2 (6 bases). CDR3 size: 15 residues. V lost 8 bases to trimming and J lost 11 bases, with 26 bases between them. Germline V gene sequence: CDR1 WNHNN, CDR2 SYGVQD (reference sequence). CDR3 protein: CASAPKGGETGGQYF. The CDR3 DNA reads as TGCGCCAGCGCACCGAAAGGCGGCGAAACCGGGGGGCAGTATTTT.

The genes are TRBV30 and TRBJ2-7; TRBD1 agrees at 9 bases. The CDR3 length is 16 residues. Germline CDR1 GTSNPN, CDR2 SVGIG (reference sequence). The trim removed 4 bases at V and 0 bases at J, leaving 10 bases unmatched. This chain's CDR3 is CAWKIIGTGSSYEQYF. The CDR3 nucleotides read TGTGCCTGGAAAATTATTGGGACAGGGAGCTCCTACGAGCAGTACTTC.

V usage is TRBV2 and J usage is TRBJ1-6; TRBD1 matches 8 bases. The CDR3 has 18 amino acids. V shed 7 bases, J shed 4 bases, and the junction held 15 bases outside the gene matches. Looked up from germline, CDR1 is SNHLY and CDR2 is FYNNEI. The CDR3 reads CASTLFREQGVYNSPLHF. CDR3 DNA: TGTGCCAGCACGCTATTCCGGGAACAGGGGGTGTATAATTCACCCCTCCACTTT.

This clone appeared a single time. This sequence joins TRBV28 and TRBJ1-4; TRBD1 is a possible D gene (6 bases). The V gene's germline CDR1 is MDHEN and CDR2 SYDVKM. Trimming took off 6 bases at V and 8 bases at J, with 19 bases between the two ends. CDR3 length: 15 amino acids. CDR3 residues: CASSLGGGGGEKLFF. The DNA of the CDR3 is TGTGCCAGCAGCTTAGGGGGGGGCGGAGGGGAAAAACTGTTTTTT.

This chain connects TRBV7-5 to TRBJ2-1; the table's D gene call, TRBD1, was not cross checked with the DNA. TRBV7-5 is labeled a pseudogene. The CDR3 consists of 13 residues. The CDR3 sequence is CARSLGRQDEQFF. In nucleotides, the CDR3 is TGTGCCAGAAGCTTAGGCAGGCAGGATGAGCAGTTCTTC.

This sequence joins TRBV5-4 and TRBJ1-1; 7 bases match TRBD1. V was pared by 0 bases and J by 1 base, with 0 bases of the junction left unmatched. This CDR3 has 14 residues. Looked up from germline, CDR1 is SGHNT and CDR2 is YYREEE (reference sequence). The CDR3 DNA follows: TGTGCCAGCAGCTTGGACAGGGGGAACACTGAAGCTTTCTTT. Its translation is CASSLDRGNTEAFF.

This clone has only one observation. The V gene is TRBV24-1, the J gene TRBJ2-1, with 9 bases matching TRBD1. The CDR3 is 16 amino acids. The germline gives CDR1 KGHDR, CDR2 SFDVKD. The V gene end was trimmed by 4 bases and the J gene end by 5 bases; junction bases not matched to a gene: 8. Here the CDR3 DNA reads TGTGCCACCAGTGACCCGGGACAGGGTATCGACAATGAGCAGTTCTTC. Amino acid sequence: CATSDPGQGIDNEQFF.

This sequence joins TRBV19 and TRBJ1-2; 7 nucleotides agree with TRBD1. CDR1 is LNHDA and CDR2 is SQIVND in the germline V gene (reference sequence). This CDR3 is built from 15 residues. V dropped 2 bases and J dropped 4; count of bases not matched to a gene: 7. The CDR3 here is CASSITKGAFYGYTF. In DNA, the CDR3 is TGTGCCAGTAGTATAACGAAGGGGGCGTTCTATGGCTACACCTTC. The whole variable domain, filled in from reference TRBV19 and TRBJ1-2, reads DGGITQSPKYLFRKEGQNVTLSCEQNLNHDAMYWYRQDPGQGLRLIYYSQIVNDFQKGDIAEGYSVSREKKESFPLTVTSAQKNPTAFYLCASSITKGAFYGYTFGSGTRLTVV.

The chain employs TRBV4-1 and TRBJ1-6; 9 bases agree with TRBD1. Germline V lookup: CDR1 MGHRA, CDR2 YSYEKL. The ends lost 2 bases at V and 7 bases at J; junction bases unmatched: 3. The CDR3 consists of 15 residues. CDR3 sequence reads: CASSQSGTGNSPLHF. The CDR3 DNA sequence: TGCGCCAGCAGCCAATCCGGGACAGGGAATTCACCCCTCCACTTT.

The J gene is TRBJ1-4, the V gene TRBV19; no reliable D call. Trimming left V 1 base short and J 10 bases short, with 16 bases between. The CDR3 is 15 amino acids. Germline V gene lookup returns CDR1 LNHDA and CDR2 SQIVND (reference sequence). CDR3 nucleotide sequence: TGTGCCAGTAGTATAGTGCCCCAGGACTTGGGAAAACTGTTTTTT. The encoded protein is CASSIVPQDLGKLFF.

V gene TRBV30 combines with J gene TRBJ2-6, with D tentatively TRBD1 (5 bases). Germline V gene lookup returns CDR1 GTSNPN and CDR2 SVGIG (reference sequence). The V end was cut by 5 bases, the J end by 3 bases, with 11 bases between. The length of the CDR3 is 14 residues. For the CDR3, the DNA is TGTGCCTGGTTCAGGGCGAGTGGGGCCAACGTCCTGACTTTC. Translation: CAWFRASGANVLTF.